The subject of this entry is one TCR beta chain. A junction end diverges from the germline sequence, so it may reflect a read error. Uncontrolled infection, other autoimmune disease, pregnancy or lactation disqualified patients from enrolment. Authors of the study amplified TCR beta CDR3 regions from RNA transcripts. Initially, a first-round RT-PCR of the TCR CDR3 employed the HTBI primer set. TCRdb used MiXCR to reprocess the multiplex PCR reads, holding one entry per CDR3 protein. The sample consists of 600,000 to 700,000 distinct CDR3 sequences, 45% of them appearing once. This sample stems from a study of T cells in Graves' hyperthyroidism and ophthalmopathy. The CDR3 contains 9 residues. Germline assignment: CDR1 SQVTM and CDR2 ANQGSEA.

The sequence came from an adult man with Graves' disease, either hyperthyroidism or ophthalmopathy (not recorded which). V and J are TRBV29-1 and TRBJ2-5; 7 bases are shared with TRBD1. Specimen: peripheral blood or thyroid tissue (not recorded which). The CDR3 coding sequence is TGCAGCATTGAAAGGGACAGTCGCTTC. It codes for CSIERDSRF. Full variable domain (remainder filled in from reference TRBV29-1 and TRBJ2-5): SAVISQKPSRDICQRGTSLTIQCQVDSQVTMMFWYRQQPGQSLTLIATANQGSEATYESGFVIDKFPISRPNLTFSTLTVSNMSPEDSSIYLCSIERDSRFGPGTRLLVL.